Each of the 4 T cell receptor beta chains below was sequenced from the same sample in a study of blood T cell repertoires in COVID-19. This table comes from immunoSEQ multiplex PCR, and its TCRdb copy is limited to in-frame clones, with some not included. The sample lists about 57,000 clones, around 87% occurring once. Sequencing was done on a sample of peripheral blood. These receptors were taken from an elderly woman with COVID-19, enrolled during active disease.

J is TRBJ1-1 and V is TRBV5-4; 7 nucleotides line up with TRBD1. This CDR3 region has 15 residues. Losses at the gene ends were 3 bases for V and 5 bases for J; bases not matched to a gene: 10. CDR1 is SGHNT, CDR2 YYREEE, per germline (reference sequence). The CDR3 sequence: CASSYLGGLGTEAFF. Here the CDR3 DNA reads TGTGCCAGCAGCTATCTAGGGGGCCTGGGGACTGAAGCTTTCTTT.

This chain uses TRBV30 with TRBJ1-5, with 8 bases identical to TRBD1. Germline V CDR1 and CDR2: GTSNPN, SVGIG (reference sequence). The length of the CDR3 is 13 residues. The V gene end was trimmed by 1 base and the J gene end by 7 bases; junction bases not matched to a gene: 3. The CDR3 region is CAWSEQGAQPQHF. The CDR3 nucleotides read TGTGCCTGGAGTGAGCAGGGGGCACAGCCCCAGCATTTT.

The CDR3 coding sequence is TGTGCCAGCAGAACGACAGCAAATAATGAAAAACTGTTTTTT. It yields the protein CASRTTANNEKLFF. The chain employs TRBV2 and TRBJ1-4; D may be TRBD1 (5 bases). Germline CDR1 is SNHLY and CDR2 is FYNNEI. Trimming removed 6 bases from V and 4 bases from J, with 12 bases in between. The CDR3 totals 14 residues.

This chain links TRBV7-2 with TRBJ2-1; 8 nucleotides align to TRBD2. The J segment lost 0 bases and the V segment lost 2 bases, leaving 6 bases of the junction unmatched. The CDR3 sequence is 17 residues long. Germline CDR1 is SGHTA and CDR2 is FQGNSA. CDR3 DNA: TGTGCCAGCAGCTTACTACTAGCGGTTGCCTCCTACAATGAGCAGTTCTTC. Encoded protein: CASSLLLAVASYNEQFF.